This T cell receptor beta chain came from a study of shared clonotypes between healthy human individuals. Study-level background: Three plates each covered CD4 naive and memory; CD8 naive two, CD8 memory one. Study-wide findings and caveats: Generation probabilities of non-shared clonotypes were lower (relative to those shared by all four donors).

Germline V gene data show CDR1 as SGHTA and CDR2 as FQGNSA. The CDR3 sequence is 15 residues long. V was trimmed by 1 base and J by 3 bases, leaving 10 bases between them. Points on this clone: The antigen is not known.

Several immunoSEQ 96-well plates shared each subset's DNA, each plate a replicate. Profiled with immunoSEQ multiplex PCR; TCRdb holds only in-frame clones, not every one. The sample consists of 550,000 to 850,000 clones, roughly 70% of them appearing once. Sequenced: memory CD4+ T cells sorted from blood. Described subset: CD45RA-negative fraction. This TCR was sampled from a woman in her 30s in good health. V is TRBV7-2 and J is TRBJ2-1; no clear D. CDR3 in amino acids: CASSLGVGVYNEQFF. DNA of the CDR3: TGTGCCAGCAGCTTAGGGGTGGGTGTCTACAATGAGCAGTTCTTC.